The 8 T cell receptor beta chains presented below share a single source sample, sequenced in a study of immune reconstitution after stem cell transplant in scleroderma. From the RT-PCR reads, TCRdb called clonotypes with MiXCR, one entry per CDR3 protein. The sample yields around 5,600 distinct CDR3 sequences, 6.5% to 10% seen once. Sampling was performed before or after autologous hematopoietic stem cell transplantation (not recorded which). The receptor source for this set is a male donor with systemic sclerosis.

This clonotype is termed medium-sized. The chain carries TRBV20-1 and TRBJ2-1; 9 nucleotides line up with TRBD2. Germline CDR1 is DFQATT and CDR2 is SNEGSKA (reference sequence). Losses at the gene ends were 1 base for V and 2 bases for J; bases not matched to a gene: 6. This CDR3 spans 16 amino acids. The CDR3 protein is CSARVPSSGTYNEQFF. The CDR3 DNA follows: TGCAGTGCTAGAGTCCCCTCTAGCGGGACCTACAATGAGCAGTTCTTC.

This clonotype was detected a few times. The genes are TRBV5-5 and TRBJ2-2, with 9 bases matching TRBD2. Trimming cost V 6 bases and J 6 bases; bases outside gene matches: 9. CDR3 length: 15 amino acids. CDR1 and CDR2 (germline): SGHKS, YYEKEE (reference sequence). The CDR3 DNA follows: TGTGCCAGCAACTGGCGGGAGGGCCGGGCCGGGGAGCTGTTTTTT. This translates into CASNWREGRAGELFF.

This clonotype is termed medium-sized. The V call is TRBV24-1, the J call TRBJ1-2, with 7 bases lining up with TRBD1. With V trimmed by 9 bases and J by 5 bases, 2 bases remained unmatched. Germline CDR1 reads KGHDR; CDR2 reads SFDVKD. CDR3 size: 11 residues. The CDR3 coding sequence is TGTGCCACCGGGACAGATTATGGCTACACCTTC. This translates into CATGTDYGYTF.

By sample fraction, this clonotype is medium-sized (0.01 to 0.1%). The J gene is TRBJ2-3, the V gene TRBV3-1, with D possibly being TRBD1 (5 bases). The CDR3 loop spans 16 amino acids. The V and J ends lost 0 bases and 1 base respectively, with 11 bases between them. Germline V gene sequence: CDR1 LGHDT, CDR2 YNNKEL (reference sequence). CDR3 region: CASSQDFQGGTDTQYF. For the CDR3, the DNA is TGTGCCAGCAGCCAAGATTTTCAGGGTGGCACAGATACGCAGTATTTT.

The genes are TRBV20-1 and TRBJ1-5; 11 bases are a match to TRBD1. Germline V gene lookup returns CDR1 DFQATT and CDR2 SNEGSKA (reference sequence). The trim removed 5 bases at V and 5 bases at J, leaving 14 bases unmatched. The CDR3 loop spans 17 amino acids. The CDR3 DNA is TGCAGTGCTGCTCGGACAGGGGGCTGGATCGGGGATCAGCCCCAGCATTTT. This codes for CSAARTGGWIGDQPQHF.

The sample holds a few counts of this clonotype. The V call is TRBV7-2, the J call TRBJ1-1; possible D gene TRBD1, 6 bases. The CDR3 consists of 15 residues. Germline V CDR1 and CDR2: SGHTA, FQGNSA. With 5 bases removed from V and 0 bases from J, the gap between germline ends came to 13 bases. CDR3 sequence reads: CASSPDSGVNTEAFF. CDR3 bases: TGTGCCAGCAGCCCCGATTCAGGGGTGAACACTGAAGCTTTCTTT.

V gene TRBV10-3 combines with J gene TRBJ2-1, with D maybe TRBD2 (6 bases). CDR1 and CDR2 from the germline V gene are ENHRY and SYGVKD. The V gene lost 5 bases and the J gene lost 1 base, with 15 bases spanning the gap. This CDR3 is 16 amino acids long. CDR3 DNA sequence: TGTGCCATCAGTTTCCGGGACTTTCGATCCTACAATGAGCAGTTCTTC. This translates into CAISFRDFRSYNEQFF.

V and J are TRBV3-1 and TRBJ2-7; 7 bases agree with TRBD1. V dropped 4 bases and J dropped 4; count of bases not matched to a gene: 7. There are 14 residues in the CDR3. Germline V gene data show CDR1 as LGHDT and CDR2 as YNNKEL (reference sequence). As DNA, the CDR3 is TGTGCCAGCAGCCTTTTAGGGGGCGGGTACGAGCAGTACTTC. Translated, it gives CASSLLGGGYEQYF.